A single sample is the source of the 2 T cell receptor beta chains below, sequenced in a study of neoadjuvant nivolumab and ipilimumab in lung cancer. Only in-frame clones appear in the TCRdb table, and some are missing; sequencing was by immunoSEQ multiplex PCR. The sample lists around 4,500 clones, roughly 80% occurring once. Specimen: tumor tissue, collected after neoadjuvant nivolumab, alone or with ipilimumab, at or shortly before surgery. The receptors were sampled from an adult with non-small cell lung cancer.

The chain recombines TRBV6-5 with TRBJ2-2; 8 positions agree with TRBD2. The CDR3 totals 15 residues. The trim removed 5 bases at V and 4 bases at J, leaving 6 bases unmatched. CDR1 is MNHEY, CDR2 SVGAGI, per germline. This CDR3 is CASSRRGAGTGELFF. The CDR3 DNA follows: TGTGCCAGCAGTCGGCGGGGGGCGGGCACCGGGGAGCTGTTTTTT.

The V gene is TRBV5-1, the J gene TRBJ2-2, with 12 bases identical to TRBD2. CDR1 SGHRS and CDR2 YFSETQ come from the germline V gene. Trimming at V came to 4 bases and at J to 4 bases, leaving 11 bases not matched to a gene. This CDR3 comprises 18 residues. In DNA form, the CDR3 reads TGCGCCAGCAGCGCCTCTAGCGGGGGGGCCGTAGGCACCGGGGAGCTGTTTTTT. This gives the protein CASSASSGGAVGTGELFF.